This note documents a single TCR beta chain sequence. The antigen it recognizes is unknown. No much larger clone exists at a distance of one base, and base qualities are not known. Its CDR3 holds 12 amino acids, cysteine through phenylalanine. Solely the CDR3 DNA is kept, with 36 bases framed from the first base. Taken from the germline V gene (reference sequence), the CDR1 and CDR2 loops are MNHNY and SVGAGI. V and J are truncated by 4 bases and 3 bases respectively, leaving an intervening sequence of 6 bases. These data are taken from a study of CD8 T cells in ankylosing spondylitis (dated by TCRdb to about 2017). As for the study more broadly: T cell receptor beta repertoires were profiled in healthy donors and ankylosing spondylitis patients so that disease-linked TCR variants could be found. The full study cohort was made up of about two dozen ankylosing spondylitis patients and fewer than 120 healthy donors. Peripheral blood was sampled, and synovial fluid was also collected from ankylosing spondylitis patients.

Instrument on record: Illumina HiSeq 2500. Quantitative 5'-RACE with molecular barcodes was the method used to prepare the TCR beta libraries. The authors' analysis ran thus. A new computational method, built on a probabilistic model of VDJ rearrangement, was used to identify disease-linked TCR variants. The public reads were reprocessed in TCRdb via fastp at Q25 and MiXCR, keeping in-frame beta chains. Each entry is one CDR3 protein sequence, shown with its most common DNA and genes. TCRdb assigned the V and J calls; the authors' analysis was not used. The sample profile shows 300,000 to 350,000 distinct CDR3 sequences; less than 25% of them were found once. The ten largest clones take up 3.5% to 4.5% of the sample. Results the study describes overall, beyond this receptor: A TCR beta motif of about 8 highly homologous amino acid variants appeared characteristic of blood from ankylosing spondylitis patients. The disease-linked clones were reported as significantly enriched in matched synovial fluid samples from ankylosing spondylitis patients. Some motif variants had previously been reported in the synovial fluid and blood of reactive arthritis patients, which suggests shared mechanisms of disease initiation. The disease-linked clones showed a CD8+ phenotype and occurred at relatively low frequencies in peripheral blood.

The chain joins TRBV6-6 to TRBJ1-2; a confident D gene designation cannot be given. This TCR derives from a female donor with ankylosing spondylitis or in good health (not recorded which). Sequencing input: blood, either unsorted or a sorted T cell fraction (not recorded which). The CDR3 is CASSSEDYGYTF. At the DNA level, the sequence is TGTGCCAGCAGTTCAGAAGACTATGGCTACACCTTC.